The 27 T cell receptor beta chains listed next were all sequenced from one sample in a study of OX40 agonist ivuxolimab in advanced cancers. The table came from immunoSEQ multiplex PCR; TCRdb's copy has only in-frame clones and leaves some out. The sample lists around 64,000 clones, roughly four fifths occurring once. The specimen comprised CD4+ or CD8+ T cells sorted from blood, sampled in a trial of the OX40 agonist ivuxolimab. The receptor set was obtained from an adult with an advanced solid tumor such as melanoma, head and neck, liver or kidney cancer.

This chain uses TRBV7-8 with TRBJ2-7; the D call may be TRBD1 or TRBD2 (6 bases each). Germline V gene data show CDR1 as SGHVS and CDR2 as FQNEAQ. The CDR3 spans 15 residues. Deletions cut 7 bases from V and 0 bases from J, with 16 bases between. The CDR3 bases are TGTGCCAGCATATTATGGGGGGCCCTCTCCTACGAGCAGTACTTC. Its translation: CASILWGALSYEQYF.

This clone has just a few counts. The rearrangement joins TRBV4-2 to TRBJ2-2; 12 positions agree with TRBD1. Trimming cost V 3 bases and J 6 bases; bases outside gene matches: 8. Germline CDR1 and CDR2: LGHNA and YNFKEQ. This CDR3 comprises 17 residues. CDR3 amino acids: CASSQGTGGAEAGELFF. The CDR3 DNA is TGTGCCAGCAGCCAGGGGACAGGGGGCGCAGAGGCCGGGGAGCTGTTTTTT.

This clone showed up just a few times. This rearrangement joins TRBV7-9 to TRBJ1-5; weak D call: TRBD1 (5 bases). The germline V and J ends were trimmed by 1 base and 6 bases, with 16 bases remaining between them. The V gene's germline CDR1 is SEHNR and CDR2 FQNEAQ (reference sequence). The CDR3 is 16 amino acids. The DNA of the CDR3 is TGTGCCAGCAGCTTAGGTAGCGGGGCGATGTTTCAGCCCCAGCATTTT. Protein sequence: CASSLGSGAMFQPQHF.

The chain links TRBV19 to TRBJ1-5; the D is unclear. V was pared by 0 bases and J by 4 bases, with 16 bases between. CDR3 length: 17 amino acids. Germline-derived CDR1 and CDR2 are LNHDA and SQIVND (reference sequence). This CDR3 is CASSIERRVAYNQPQHF. The CDR3 DNA sequence: TGTGCCAGTAGTATAGAGAGGAGGGTGGCATATAATCAGCCCCAGCATTTT. Together with reference TRBV19 and TRBJ1-5, the CDR3 gives the full variable domain: DGGITQSPKYLFRKEGQNVTLSCEQNLNHDAMYWYRQDPGQGLRLIYYSQIVNDFQKGDIAEGYSVSREKKESFPLTVTSAQKNPTAFYLCASSIERRVAYNQPQHFGDGTRLSIL.

The chain links TRBV5-1 to TRBJ1-1; D gene uncertain. This CDR3 is 13 amino acids long. The V and J ends lost 3 bases and 0 bases respectively, with 6 bases between them. Germline V gene sequence: CDR1 SGHRS, CDR2 YFSETQ. The CDR3 is CASSSPVNTEAFF. CDR3 nucleotide sequence: TGCGCCAGCAGCTCGCCAGTGAACACTGAAGCTTTCTTT.

The chain joins TRBV4-1 to TRBJ2-1; D is perhaps TRBD1 or TRBD2 (5 bases each). This CDR3 is 16 amino acids long. Germline CDR1 MGHRA, CDR2 YSYEKL. V was shortened by 0 bases and J by 7 bases, with 16 bases between the two germline ends. CDR3 residues: CASSQDEARGWNEQFF. In nucleotides, the CDR3 is TGCGCCAGCAGCCAAGATGAAGCGAGGGGATGGAATGAGCAGTTCTTC.

The chain joins TRBV19 to TRBJ2-3; 9 bases are shared with TRBD1. The CDR3 runs to 15 residues. Losses at the gene ends were 2 bases for V and 6 bases for J; bases not matched to a gene: 6. Germline CDR1 LNHDA, CDR2 SQIVND (reference sequence). In nucleotides, the CDR3 is TGTGCCAGTAGTATATTGGACAGGGGCATGGATACGCAGTATTTT. Translating it yields CASSILDRGMDTQYF.

The CDR3 DNA reads as TGTGCCAGCAGCTTCCAGCGGGGCAGGCGGGAAAAACTGTTTTTT. Amino acid sequence: CASSFQRGRREKLFF. The chain uses TRBV7-2 and TRBJ1-4; TRBD1 is a possible D gene (5 bases). V was pared by 3 bases and J by 8 bases, with 16 bases between. CDR1 and CDR2 (germline): SGHTA, FQGNSA. The CDR3 has 15 residues.

This chain joins TRBV6-5 and TRBJ1-2, with D maybe TRBD1 (6 bases). This CDR3 region has 14 residues. Trimming pared 7 bases from V and 0 bases from J, leaving 12 bases between. Germline CDR1 and CDR2: MNHEY and SVGAGI. CDR3 region: CASKTGQTNYGYTF. CDR3 coding DNA: TGTGCCAGCAAGACTGGACAGACTAACTATGGCTACACCTTC.

CDR3 DNA: TGTGCCAGCAAACTACGTAGGGATTCACCCCTCCACTTT. Its translation is CASKLRRDSPLHF. The chain links TRBV2 to TRBJ1-6; no clear D. The CDR3 spans 13 residues. Trimming took 7 bases from V and 8 from J, leaving 12 bases between them. Germline values: CDR1 SNHLY, CDR2 FYNNEI. Full variable domain (outside the CDR3, taken from reference TRBV2 and TRBJ1-6): EPEVTQTPSHQVTQMGQEVILRCVPISNHLYFYWYRQILGQKVEFLVSFYNNEISEKSEIFDDQFSVERPDGSNFTLKIRSTKLEDSAMYFCASKLRRDSPLHFGNGTRLTVT.

This chain uses TRBV5-5 with TRBJ1-3; 9 nucleotides align to TRBD1. V lost 1 base to trimming and J lost 1 base; unmatched junction nucleotides: 9. There are 18 residues in the CDR3. Looked up from germline, CDR1 is SGHKS and CDR2 is YYEKEE (reference sequence). In DNA, the CDR3 is TGTGCCAGCAGCTTGTTGGGACAGGGCTTTGCTTCTGGAAACACCATATATTTT. Encoded protein: CASSLLGQGFASGNTIYF.

This chain links TRBV30 with TRBJ2-1; TRBD2 agrees at 11 bases. The CDR3 has 15 amino acids. The ends lost 0 bases at V and 5 bases at J; junction bases unmatched: 3. The germline V gene encodes CDR1 GTSNPN and CDR2 SVGIG (reference sequence). The chain's CDR3 is CAWSVGLAGHNEQFF. In DNA form, the CDR3 reads TGTGCCTGGAGTGTAGGACTAGCGGGCCACAATGAGCAGTTCTTC. Using reference TRBV30 and TRBJ2-1 for the parts outside the CDR3, the full variable domain is SQTIHQWPATLVQPVGSPLSLECTVEGTSNPNLYWYRQAAGRGLQLLFYSVGIGQISSEVPQNLSASRPQDRQFILSSKKLLLSDSGFYLCAWSVGLAGHNEQFFGPGTRLTVL.

There are a few counts of this clone. One end of the junction is discordant with germline, which a read error may explain. The chain links TRBV7-2 to TRBJ1-2; unclear D gene. The germline V gene encodes CDR1 SGHTA and CDR2 FQGNSA. This CDR3 is 14 amino acids long. CDR3 loop: CASSFMTSAVILAF. In DNA form, the CDR3 reads TGTGCCAGCAGCTTTATGACTTCGGCGGTGATTCTCGCCTTC.

The chain combines TRBV7-9 with TRBJ1-6, with 7 bases that match TRBD1. This CDR3 has 16 amino acids. V trimming: 5 bases; J trimming: 0 bases; junction bases outside the gene matches: 4. CDR1 is SEHNR and CDR2 is FQNEAQ in the germline V gene (reference sequence). This chain's CDR3 is CASSQNRGSYNSPLHF. CDR3 in DNA: TGTGCCAGCAGCCAAAACAGGGGCTCCTATAATTCACCCCTCCACTTT.

This clone was detected a few times. The chain uses TRBV19 and TRBJ1-2, with D maybe TRBD1 (6 bases). V was trimmed by 10 bases and J by 3 bases, leaving 9 bases between them. The V gene's germline CDR1 is LNHDA and CDR2 SQIVND (reference sequence). This CDR3 has 11 residues. This CDR3 reads CATGQYYGYTF. The DNA for the CDR3 is TGTGCCACAGGACAGTACTATGGCTACACCTTC.

J is TRBJ2-5 and V is TRBV5-1; TRBD1 matches at 7 bases. CDR3 size: 15 residues. With 4 bases clipped from V and 9 bases from J, the junction kept 15 bases outside the gene matches. Germline V lookup: CDR1 SGHRS, CDR2 YFSETQ. The DNA for the CDR3 is TGCGCCAGCAGCCTATCGACCAGGGACAGTGGAGCCCAGTACTTC. This codes for CASSLSTRDSGAQYF.

The chain carries TRBV14 and TRBJ2-1; D might be TRBD1 or TRBD2, each matching 5 bases. CDR1 is SGHDN and CDR2 is FVKESK in the germline V gene. The CDR3 sequence is 15 residues long. Trimming took 6 bases from V and 12 from J, leaving 24 bases between them. CDR3 sequence: CASRPTGTETLGQFF. Written as DNA, the CDR3 is TGTGCCAGCAGACCCACCGGGACGGAAACTCTGGGGCAGTTCTTC.

This chain connects TRBV6-1 to TRBJ2-3; D might be TRBD1 or TRBD2, each matching 6 bases. This CDR3 region has 15 residues. V was trimmed by 0 bases and J by 5 bases, leaving 12 bases between them. CDR1 is MNHNS and CDR2 is SASEGT in the germline V gene. DNA of the CDR3: TGTGCCAGCAGTGAAGCGGGGGGCCGGGGAGATACGCAGTATTTT. Translated, it gives CASSEAGGRGDTQYF.

This clone came up once. The chain links TRBV4-1 to TRBJ2-3; 10 bases match TRBD2. CDR3 length: 16 amino acids. J gave up 5 bases and V 8 bases, and 13 bases lay outside the gene matches. Germline V lookup: CDR1 MGHRA, CDR2 YSYEKL. This CDR3 is CASHQSGRAERDTQYF. CDR3 in DNA: TGCGCCAGCCACCAGAGCGGGAGGGCCGAGAGAGATACGCAGTATTTT.

This clone was observed a single time. The CDR3 spells CASAPDRDNSPLHF. CDR3 nucleotide sequence: TGTGCCAGCGCCCCCGACAGAGATAATTCACCCCTCCACTTT. V and J are TRBV6-6 and TRBJ1-6; TRBD1 is a possible D gene (5 bases). V gave up 8 bases and J gave up 5 bases, with 13 bases separating them. The germline V gene has CDR1 MNHNY and CDR2 SVGAGI (reference sequence). The CDR3 spans 14 residues.

The rearrangement links TRBV6-5 to TRBJ1-6; 7 bases align to TRBD1. The CDR3 extends over 15 amino acids. Germline V lookup: CDR1 MNHEY, CDR2 SVGAGI. V shed 6 bases, J shed 3 bases, and the junction held 5 bases outside the gene matches. The CDR3 here is CASRKGTDYNSPLHF. CDR3 coding DNA: TGTGCCAGCAGGAAAGGGACAGACTATAATTCACCCCTCCACTTT.

The rearrangement joins TRBV7-6 to TRBJ2-1; 9 bases line up with TRBD1. This CDR3 spans 13 amino acids. Germline V gene lookup returns CDR1 SGHVS and CDR2 FNYEAQ. V lost 4 bases, J lost 9 bases, and 4 bases stayed unmatched. The CDR3 loop is CASSSGQGTEQFF. Written as DNA, the CDR3 is TGTGCCAGCAGCTCAGGACAGGGGACTGAGCAGTTCTTC.

This chain links TRBV5-5 with TRBJ1-2; tentative D call: TRBD1 (6 bases). There are 15 residues in the CDR3. The V gene's germline CDR1 is SGHKS and CDR2 YYEKEE (reference sequence). V gave up 6 bases and J gave up 5 bases, with 20 bases separating them. CDR3 in amino acids: CASNQGGGIPYGYTF. In DNA, the CDR3 is TGTGCCAGCAACCAAGGAGGGGGAATCCCGTATGGCTACACCTTC. Using reference TRBV5-5 and TRBJ1-2 for the parts outside the CDR3, the full variable domain is DAGVTQSPTHLIKTRGQQVTLRCSPISGHKSVSWYQQVLGQGPQFIFQYYEKEERGRGNFPDRFSARQFPNYSSELNVNALLLGDSALYLCASNQGGGIPYGYTFGSGTRLTVV.

V and J are TRBV5-1 and TRBJ2-2; D is perhaps TRBD1 (5 bases). The CDR3 runs 15 residues. Germline CDR1 reads SGHRS; CDR2 reads YFSETQ. V was clipped by 1 base and J by 4 bases, with 11 bases between them. CDR3 DNA sequence: TGCGCCAGCAGCTTGCAATCACAGGTCACCGGGGAGCTGTTTTTT. This gives the protein CASSLQSQVTGELFF.

The sample holds one count of this clone. This rearrangement joins TRBV7-6 to TRBJ2-5, with unresolved D. Trimming took 5 bases from V and 5 from J, leaving 18 bases between them. This CDR3 contains 15 residues. CDR1 and CDR2 from the germline V gene are SGHVS and FNYEAQ. As DNA, the CDR3 is TGTGCCAGCAGCCTCGGCGCCCCCACATCGGAGACCCAGTACTTC. This gives the protein CASSLGAPTSETQYF.

The J gene is TRBJ2-3, the V gene TRBV19; D is possibly TRBD2 (6 bases). The ends were cut back, 7 bases at V and 6 bases at J, with 14 bases in the middle. Looked up from germline, CDR1 is LNHDA and CDR2 is SQIVND (reference sequence). CDR3 size: 13 residues. CDR3 nucleotides: TGTGCCAGTAAAGCCCGGGAGTGGGATACGCAGTATTTT. It yields the protein CASKAREWDTQYF. The variable domain in full, completed from reference TRBV19 and TRBJ2-3, reads DGGITQSPKYLFRKEGQNVTLSCEQNLNHDAMYWYRQDPGQGLRLIYYSQIVNDFQKGDIAEGYSVSREKKESFPLTVTSAQKNPTAFYLCASKAREWDTQYFGPGTRLTVL.

V is TRBV19 and J is TRBJ1-3; D gene unclear. From germline, CDR1 is LNHDA and CDR2 SQIVND (reference sequence). Trimming pared 1 base from V and 2 bases from J, leaving 6 bases between. The CDR3 runs 14 residues. CDR3 region: CASSIASTGNTIYF. The DNA of the CDR3 is TGTGCCAGTAGTATAGCGAGTACTGGAAACACCATATATTTT.